This T cell receptor (beta chain) stems from a study of identifying expanded T cells in peripheral blood. Study-wide points: About 1.2 clones differed between technical replicates, versus approximately 17 and 20 over time. Across healthy donors, higher total template counts meant significantly greater approximately two-week count variance.

Healthy donors had no documented immune events, such as infections, while sampled. Turning to this clone: Its antigen is unknown.

The germline gives CDR1 GTSNPN, CDR2 SVGIG (reference sequence). CDR3 length: 19 residues. The junction had 17 bases not matched to a gene; V was cut back by 5 bases and J by 1 base. Assay: immunoSEQ multiplex PCR; the TCRdb copy retains only in-frame clones and omits some. The data show about 100,000 clones, 88% seen once. The chain joins TRBV30 to TRBJ1-6; TRBD1 agrees at 7 bases. This TCR was recovered from a person aged 18-70 years in good health. What was sequenced was blood. CDR3: CAWSKQGFSLSSYNSPLHF. CDR3 DNA sequence: TGTGCCTGGTCAAAACAGGGGTTCTCTCTCTCTTCCTATAATTCACCCCTCCACTTT.